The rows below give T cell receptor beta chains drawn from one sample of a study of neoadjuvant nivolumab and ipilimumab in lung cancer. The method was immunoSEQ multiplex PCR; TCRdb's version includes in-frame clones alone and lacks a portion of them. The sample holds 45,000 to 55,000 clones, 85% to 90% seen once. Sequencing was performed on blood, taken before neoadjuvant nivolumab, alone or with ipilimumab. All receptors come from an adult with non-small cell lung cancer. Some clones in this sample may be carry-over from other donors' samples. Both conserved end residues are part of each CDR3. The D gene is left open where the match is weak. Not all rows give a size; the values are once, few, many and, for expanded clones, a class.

CASSLSWDRVRGYGYTF | TGTGCCAGCAGTTTATCGTGGGACAGGGTAAGGGGCTATGGCTACACCTTC | TRBV27 | TRBD1 | TRBJ1-2 | -
CASSLGGWSSTDTQYF | TGTGCCAGCAGCTTAGGGGGTTGGAGTAGCACAGATACGCAGTATTTT | TRBV7-9 | - | TRBJ2-3 | -
CASSLGSDFTNEQFF | TGTGCCAGCAGCTTAGGTTCGGACTTCACCAATGAGCAGTTCTTC | TRBV7-9 | - | TRBJ2-1 | -
CASRLQADTQYF | TGTGCCAGCAGATTACAGGCAGATACGCAGTATTTT | TRBV7-9 | - | TRBJ2-3 | -
CASSPGGPYTF | TGTGCCAGCTCACCTGGTGGACCGTACACCTTC | TRBV5-6 | - | TRBJ1-2 | -
CASSLRGRGNTGELFF | TGTGCCAGCAGCTTAAGGGGCAGGGGCAACACCGGGGAGCTGTTTTTT | TRBV7-9 | - | TRBJ2-2 | -
CASSAGLAELYEQYF | TGTGCCAGCAGTGCCGGACTAGCGGAACTCTACGAGCAGTACTTC | TRBV9 | TRBD2 | TRBJ2-7 | -
CASSPWGSGSYNEQFF | TGTGCCAGCTCACCATGGGGTAGCGGGAGCTACAATGAGCAGTTCTTC | TRBV18 | TRBD2 | TRBJ2-1 | -
CASSPKGEGRMAEQYF | TGTGCCAGCTCACCCAAAGGAGAGGGGCGTATGGCCGAGCAGTACTTC | TRBV18 | - | TRBJ2-7 | -
CASSPPNTGNEKLFF | TGTGCCAGCTCACCACCCAACACTGGTAATGAAAAACTGTTTTTT | TRBV18 | - | TRBJ1-4 | -
CASSPFGQGKDTQYF | TGTGCCAGTAGCCCCTTCGGACAGGGGAAAGATACGCAGTATTTT | TRBV19 | TRBD1 | TRBJ2-3 | -
CASSPLPRQGINNEQFF | TGTGCCAGCTCACCACTCCCTCGGCAGGGTATCAACAATGAGCAGTTCTTC | TRBV18 | - | TRBJ2-1 | once
CASSLDYSGDYTF | TGTGCCAGCAGCTTAGATTATTCGGGGGACTACACCTTC | TRBV7-2 | - | TRBJ1-2 | -
CAIRALGYEQYF | TGTGCCATCAGGGCTCTGGGCTACGAGCAGTACTTC | TRBV10-3 | - | TRBJ2-7 | -
CASSQGLAGGGEQYF | TGCGCCAGCAGCCAGGGACTAGCGGGAGGAGGAGAGCAGTACTTC | TRBV5-1 | TRBD2 | TRBJ2-7 | -
CASSEVWGNIQYF | TGTGCCAGCAGTGAAGTTTGGGGAAACATTCAGTACTTC | TRBV6-1 | - | TRBJ2-4 | -
CASSTRQGLSEQFF | TGTGCCAGCAGTACCCGCCAGGGGCTTAGTGAGCAGTTCTTC | TRBV2 | - | TRBJ2-1 | -
CASSPGPSGRAGTDTQYF | TGTGCCAGCTCACCTGGGCCTAGCGGGAGGGCAGGCACAGATACGCAGTATTTT | TRBV18 | TRBD2 | TRBJ2-3 | -
CASSERTAGSGANVLTF | TGTGCCAGCTCGGAGAGGACAGCCGGCTCTGGGGCCAACGTCCTGACTTTC | TRBV18 | - | TRBJ2-6 | -
CATSRDRTVVWEQYF | TGTGCCACCAGCAGAGATCGAACAGTCGTTTGGGAGCAGTACTTC | TRBV15 | - | TRBJ2-7 | -
CASSFQVGDTQYF | TGTGCCAGCAGCTTCCAGGTCGGAGATACGCAGTATTTT | TRBV5-8 | - | TRBJ2-3 | -
CASSLSPTGGQPQHF | TGCGCCAGCAGCTTGAGCCCCACAGGGGGTCAGCCCCAGCATTTT | TRBV5-1 | TRBD1 | TRBJ1-5 | -
CASSKGYQETQYF | TGTGCCAGTAGTAAGGGGTACCAAGAGACCCAGTACTTC | TRBV19 | - | TRBJ2-5 | -
CASSATSGKTETQYF | TGCGCCAGCAGCGCGACTAGCGGAAAGACAGAGACCCAGTACTTC | TRBV5-1 | TRBD2 | TRBJ2-5 | -
CASSRDGYEQYF | TGTGCCAGCAGCCGGGACGGATACGAGCAGTACTTC | TRBV7-9 | - | TRBJ2-7 | -
CASSAVGAGELFF | TGTGCCAGCAGCGCAGTGGGAGCCGGGGAGCTGTTTTTT | TRBV9 | - | TRBJ2-2 | -
CASSPRTGIFTDTQYF | TGTGCCAGCTCACCACGGACCGGAATATTCACAGATACGCAGTATTTT | TRBV18 | - | TRBJ2-3 | -
CSVERRTSTDTQYF | TGCAGCGTTGAACGCAGGACTAGCACAGATACGCAGTATTTT | TRBV29-1 | - | TRBJ2-3 | -
CASSDSDYGYTF | TGTGCCAGCAGTGACTCGGACTATGGCTACACCTTC | TRBV6-4 | - | TRBJ1-2 | -
CASVTGTSGSYEQYF | TGTGCCAGCGTAACCGGGACTAGCGGTTCCTACGAGCAGTACTTC | TRBV7-8 | TRBD2 | TRBJ2-7 | -
CASRPRAGVTGNEQFF | TGCGCCAGTCGACCTAGGGCGGGAGTAACCGGCAATGAGCAGTTCTTC | TRBV10-2 | TRBD2 | TRBJ2-1 | -
CASSHPHAGYYGYTF | TGTGCCAGCAGTCACCCACATGCGGGATACTATGGCTACACCTTC | TRBV25-1 | - | TRBJ1-2 | -